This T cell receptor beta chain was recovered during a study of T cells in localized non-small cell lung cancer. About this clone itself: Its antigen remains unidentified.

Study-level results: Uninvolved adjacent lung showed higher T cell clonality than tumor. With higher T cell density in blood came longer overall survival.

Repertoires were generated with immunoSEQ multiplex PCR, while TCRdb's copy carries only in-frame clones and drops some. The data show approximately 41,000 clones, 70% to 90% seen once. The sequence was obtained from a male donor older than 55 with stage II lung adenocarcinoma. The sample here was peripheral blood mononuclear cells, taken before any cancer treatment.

This chain's CDR3 is CASTAGLGDTEAFF. CDR3 DNA sequence: TGTGCCAGCACTGCAGGGCTCGGGGACACTGAAGCTTTCTTT. The chain combines TRBV5-6 with TRBJ1-1; D might be TRBD1 (5 bases). The CDR3 is 14 amino acids. V gave up 6 bases and J gave up 3 bases, with 15 bases separating them. Germline V gene lookup returns CDR1 SGHDT and CDR2 YYEEEE.